These 21 T cell receptor beta chains came from one sample sequenced in a study of cytomegalovirus exposure and HLA in healthy donors. Method: immunoSEQ multiplex PCR; TCRdb's copy keeps in-frame clones and lacks some. The sample lists fewer than 65,000 clones, roughly 89% occurring once. Sequencing was performed on PBMCs. All receptors derive from a woman between 18 and 30 years old in good health and CMV-seronegative.

The chain combines TRBV11-2 with TRBJ2-7, with 7 bases matching TRBD2. Looked up from germline, CDR1 is SGHAT and CDR2 is FQNNGV. V lost 5 bases to trimming and J lost 4 bases; unmatched junction nucleotides: 11. CDR3 length equals 15 residues. The CDR3 DNA is TGTGCCAGCAGCCTGGGGGGGGACTCTCATTACGAGCAGTACTTC. Its translation is CASSLGGDSHYEQYF.

The chain links TRBV6-1 to TRBJ1-5, with 8 bases identical to TRBD1. Unmatched junction bases numbered 1, after V lost 5 bases and J lost 1 base. Per the germline V gene, CDR1 is MNHNS and CDR2 is SASEGT. The CDR3 has 14 residues. The CDR3 region is CASSRQGSNQPQHF. The DNA of the CDR3 is TGTGCCAGCAGTCGACAGGGGAGCAATCAGCCCCAGCATTTT.

The chain uses TRBV9 and TRBJ1-2; 9 nucleotides align to TRBD1. Germline CDR1 reads SGDLS; CDR2 reads YYNGEE. This CDR3 spans 15 amino acids. The V segment lost 3 bases and the J segment 3 bases; nucleotides outside the gene matches: 6. The CDR3 here is CASSETGGGHYGYTF. CDR3 DNA sequence: TGTGCCAGCAGCGAGACAGGGGGAGGTCACTATGGCTACACCTTC. The whole variable domain, filled in from reference TRBV9 and TRBJ1-2, reads DSGVTQTPKHLITATGQRVTLRCSPRSGDLSVYWYQQSLDQGLQFLIQYYNGEERAKGNILERFSAQQFPDLHSELNLSSLELGDSALYFCASSETGGGHYGYTFGSGTRLTVV.

The chain recombines TRBV5-6 with TRBJ2-7, with 7 bases fitting TRBD1. V gave up 1 base and J gave up 4 bases; unmatched junction bases: 11. The germline CDR1 and CDR2 sequences are SGHDT and YYEEEE. This CDR3 is built from 16 residues. The CDR3 DNA is TGTGCCAGCAGCTTGACAGGGGAAAACCAGGGATACGAGCAGTACTTC. It encodes CASSLTGENQGYEQYF.

The chain joins TRBV11-2 to TRBJ2-1; no reliable D call. The CDR3 has 12 residues. Germline V gene sequence: CDR1 SGHAT, CDR2 FQNNGV. The V gene lost 2 bases and the J gene lost 6 bases, with 5 bases spanning the gap. The CDR3 here is CASSLNSNEQFF. CDR3 DNA sequence: TGTGCCAGCAGCTTAAACAGCAATGAGCAGTTCTTC. Complete variable domain (other parts from reference TRBV11-2 and TRBJ2-1): EAGVAQSPRYKIIEKRQSVAFWCNPISGHATLYWYQQILGQGPKLLIQFQNNGVVDDSQLPKDRFSAERLKGVDSTLKIQPAKLEDSAVYLCASSLNSNEQFFGPGTRLTVL.

In DNA form, the CDR3 reads TGCGCCAGCAGCTTTAAAGGGGGCACTGAAGCTTTCTTT. Protein product: CASSFKGGTEAFF. V usage is TRBV5-1 and J usage is TRBJ1-1; possibly TRBD1 for D (6 bases). In germline, CDR1 is SGHRS, CDR2 YFSETQ. The V end was cut by 2 bases, the J end by 4 bases, with 9 bases between. The CDR3 has 13 amino acids. The complete variable domain, with remaining parts taken from reference TRBV5-1 and TRBJ1-1, reads KAGVTQTPRYLIKTRGQQVTLSCSPISGHRSVSWYQQTPGQGLQFLFEYFSETQRNKGNFPGRFSGRQFSNSRSEMNVSTLELGDSALYLCASSFKGGTEAFFGQGTRLTVV.

The CDR3 sequence: CASSYSTGAGANVLTF. CDR3 in DNA: TGTGCCAGCAGCTACTCAACAGGCGCCGGGGCCAACGTCCTGACTTTC. The chain carries TRBV5-6 and TRBJ2-6; D is possibly TRBD1 (5 bases). Germline V gene sequence: CDR1 SGHDT, CDR2 YYEEEE. The CDR3 is made up of 16 amino acids. Trimming took off 3 bases at V and 4 bases at J, with 14 bases between the two ends.

This clone was counted a single time. The chain links TRBV27 to TRBJ2-3; perhaps TRBD1 as D (6 bases). Germline V CDR1 and CDR2: MNHEY, SMNVEV (reference sequence). The CDR3 is 16 residues long. The germline V and J ends were trimmed by 0 bases and 0 bases, with 10 bases remaining between them. Written as DNA, the CDR3 is TGTGCCAGCAGTTTATCGATGACAGGCAGCACAGATACGCAGTATTTT. It is translated as CASSLSMTGSTDTQYF.

This sequence joins TRBV6-1 and TRBJ1-2; no clear D gene. This CDR3 contains 13 residues. V dropped 2 bases and J dropped 8 bases, with 12 bases sitting between them. Germline CDR1 is MNHNS and CDR2 is SASEGT. The CDR3 reads CASSELQTQGYTF. In nucleotides, the CDR3 is TGTGCCAGCAGTGAACTGCAGACTCAAGGCTACACCTTC.

V usage is TRBV18 and J usage is TRBJ1-5; D is uncertain. With 5 bases removed from V and 0 bases from J, the gap between germline ends came to 11 bases. Per the germline V gene, CDR1 is KGHSH and CDR2 is LQKENI. The CDR3 length is 15 residues. The CDR3 region is CASSASVYSNQPQHF. CDR3 DNA sequence: TGTGCCAGCTCAGCCAGCGTCTATAGCAATCAGCCCCAGCATTTT.

The V call is TRBV5-6, the J call TRBJ1-1, with 7 bases fitting TRBD1. Germline lookup yields CDR1 SGHDT and CDR2 YYEEEE. CDR3 length: 15 residues. Trimming at V came to 2 bases and at J to 5 bases, leaving 9 bases not matched to a gene. In DNA form, the CDR3 reads TGTGCCAGCAGCTTTTGGGGCTCAGGGGGGACTGAAGCTTTCTTT. Translated, it gives CASSFWGSGGTEAFF.

The J gene is TRBJ1-2, the V gene TRBV4-3, with 7 bases that match TRBD1. In germline, CDR1 is LGHNA, CDR2 YSLEER. The CDR3 loop spans 15 amino acids. With V trimmed by 0 bases and J by 7 bases, 8 bases remained unmatched. CDR3 coding DNA: TGCGCCAGCAGCCAAGATAGACAGGGAAGGAGTGGCTACACCTTC. Its protein is CASSQDRQGRSGYTF.

The V gene is TRBV4-1, the J gene TRBJ2-3; maybe TRBD2 (6 bases). Looked up from germline, CDR1 is MGHRA and CDR2 is YSYEKL. The CDR3 runs to 15 residues. Trimming cost V 1 base and J 0 bases, with 8 bases left between them. CDR3 in DNA: TGCGCCAGCAGCCAAGTGGGACTCAGCACAGATACGCAGTATTTT. It specifies CASSQVGLSTDTQYF.

CDR3 residues: CASTVTGMNTEAFF. CDR3 coding DNA: TGTGCCAGTACTGTAACGGGGATGAACACTGAAGCTTTCTTT. The rearrangement joins TRBV19 to TRBJ1-1; D call uncertain. Trimming removed 7 bases from V and 0 bases from J, with 12 bases in between. The CDR3 is 14 amino acids. Germline CDR1 LNHDA, CDR2 SQIVND (reference sequence).

The V and J genes are TRBV4-1 and TRBJ2-1, with 9 positions matching TRBD1. The V and J ends lost 0 bases and 5 bases, in that order; junction bases with no gene match: 2. Germline CDR1 MGHRA, CDR2 YSYEKL. The CDR3 is 15 amino acids. The CDR3 here is CASSQDRDRDNEQFF. CDR3 nucleotide sequence: TGCGCCAGCAGCCAAGACCGGGACAGGGACAATGAGCAGTTCTTC.

The chain joins TRBV2 to TRBJ1-1, with D uncertain. The CDR3 runs to 12 residues. V was trimmed by 2 bases and J by 3 bases, leaving 4 bases between them. CDR1 is SNHLY, CDR2 FYNNEI, per germline. In nucleotides, the CDR3 is TGTGCCAGCAGTGAACAGGACACTGAAGCTTTCTTT. Its protein product is CASSEQDTEAFF. The full variable domain, its missing parts supplied by reference TRBV2 and TRBJ1-1, is EPEVTQTPSHQVTQMGQEVILRCVPISNHLYFYWYRQILGQKVEFLVSFYNNEISEKSEIFDDQFSVERPDGSNFTLKIRSTKLEDSAMYFCASSEQDTEAFFGQGTRLTVV.

V is TRBV7-8 and J is TRBJ1-2; D is perhaps TRBD1 (6 bases). V lost 5 bases and J lost 4, with 11 bases in between. The CDR3 covers 13 residues. Per germline, CDR1 SGHVS and CDR2 FQNEAQ. CDR3 coding DNA: TGTGCCAGCAGCGGATTGACAGGCTATGGCTACACCTTC. Translation: CASSGLTGYGYTF.

The J gene is TRBJ1-1, the V gene TRBV30, with TRBD1 identical over 8 bases. Per the germline V gene, CDR1 is GTSNPN and CDR2 is SVGIG (reference sequence). V was clipped by 2 bases and J by 10 bases; unmatched bases: 6. The CDR3 covers 12 residues. DNA for the CDR3: TGTGCCTGGAGTCCCCGGACAGGGTTAGCTTTCTTT. Translating it yields CAWSPRTGLAFF. Using reference TRBV30 and TRBJ1-1 for the parts outside the CDR3, the full variable domain is SQTIHQWPATLVQPVGSPLSLECTVEGTSNPNLYWYRQAAGRGLQLLFYSVGIGQISSEVPQNLSASRPQDRQFILSSKKLLLSDSGFYLCAWSPRTGLAFFGQGTRLTVV.

The rearrangement joins TRBV5-6 to TRBJ2-7, with D perhaps matching TRBD2 (5 bases). CDR3 size: 12 residues. Germline-derived CDR1 and CDR2 are SGHDT and YYEEEE. Between the trimmed V and J ends, which lost 4 bases and 4 bases, there was a span of 9 bases. The CDR3 loop is CASSRRKYEQYF. DNA for the CDR3: TGTGCCAGCAGCCGGAGGAAGTACGAGCAGTACTTC.

This rearrangement joins TRBV4-1 to TRBJ1-4; no clear D gene. The CDR3 loop spans 15 amino acids. V was clipped by 0 bases and J by 8 bases, with 13 bases between them. Germline assignment: CDR1 MGHRA and CDR2 YSYEKL. The CDR3 sequence: CASSQDRMAGEKLFF. The CDR3 bases are TGCGCCAGCAGCCAAGACAGGATGGCGGGCGAAAAACTGTTTTTT.

This rearrangement joins TRBV29-1 to TRBJ1-2, with a weak D call TRBD1 (6 bases). The V and J ends lost 4 bases and 4 bases respectively, with 13 bases between them. The CDR3 covers 13 residues. The V gene's germline CDR1 is SQVTM and CDR2 ANQGSEA. CDR3 region: CSVAGAPFYGYTF. The CDR3 coding sequence is TGCAGCGTTGCAGGGGCACCGTTCTATGGCTACACCTTC.